The clone carrying this T cell receptor beta chain showed up just a few times. This sample was included in a study of T-cell memory formation after mild COVID-19. The CDR3 runs to 14 residues. Germline CDR1 and CDR2: MNHEY and SVGEGT. Between the trimmed V and J ends, which lost 7 bases and 0 bases, there was a span of 11 bases. TCRdb reanalysed the 5' RACE reads using MiXCR and keeps one entry per CDR3 protein. The sample lists fewer than 150,000 distinct CDR3 sequences, about 18% occurring once. The chain joins TRBV6-2 or TRBV6-3 to TRBJ2-3, with D unresolved. The sequenced material came from PBMCs or a T cell subset sorted from them (not recorded which). This receptor was taken from a man younger than 35 who had mild COVID-19 (a few samples of this study predate the infection). Cell type and time point are not known. The CDR3 reads CASTGGASTDTQYF. CDR3 nucleotide sequence: TGTGCCAGCACGGGCGGTGCTAGCACAGATACGCAGTATTTT.